This T cell receptor (beta chain) was sequenced during a study of molecular identifiers for immune sequencing clone quantification. The germline CDR1 and CDR2 sequences are LGHDT and YNNKEL (reference sequence). Trimming at V came to 5 bases and at J to 7 bases, leaving 3 bases not matched to a gene. The CDR3 totals 12 residues. In TCRdb, the PCR reads were re-called with MiXCR into one record per CDR3 protein. The table includes hundreds of thousands of distinct CDR3 sequences, about a fifth detected once. This clonotype was seen many times. Specimen: naive CD8+ T cells from blood, with Jurkat cell RNA spiked in. The subset denotes: FACS-sorted CD8+CD4-CCR7+CD45RA+ naive T cells. The TCR sequence derives from a human donor in good health. Some libraries in this study had Jurkat cell RNA spiked in. The gene calls are TRBV3-1 and TRBJ2-3; the match to TRBD2 covers 7 bases. The CDR3 region has the DNA TGTGCCAGCAGCGGACTAGATAATACGCAGTATTTT. Its protein product is CASSGLDNTQYF.